These T cell receptor beta chains were read from a single sample in a study of CD8 T cells in ankylosing spondylitis. TCRdb reanalysed the 5' RACE reads using MiXCR and keeps one entry per CDR3 protein. The repertoire includes approximately 150,000 distinct CDR3 sequences, 9.8% of them detected once, and about 16% sits in the top ten. Material for sequencing was blood, either unsorted or a sorted T cell fraction (not recorded which). The receptors here all came from a female donor with ankylosing spondylitis or in good health (not recorded which). Each CDR3 is given with its conserved first and last residue. The D gene is left open where the match is weak. Where a row states a size, it is once, few, many or the class of an expanded clone; other rows omit it.

cdr3_aa,cdr3_nt,j_call,v_call,d_call,clone_size
CASSDGPSRREKLFF,TGTGCCAGCAGCGACGGCCCATCCCGTCGTGAAAAACTGTTTTTT,TRBJ1-4,TRBV9,NA,NA
CASSEGGSNYGYTF,TGTGCCAGCAGTGAAGGGGGCTCCAACTATGGCTACACCTTC,TRBJ1-2,TRBV6-1,NA,few
CSVDAATYLKDGYTF,TGCAGCGTTGACGCTGCGACCTACCTGAAGGATGGCTACACCTTC,TRBJ1-2,TRBV29-1,NA,many
CASSSPREGAMSNQPQHF,TGTGCCAGCAGTTCCCCTCGGGAGGGGGCAATGAGCAATCAGCCCCAGCATTTT,TRBJ1-5,TRBV28,TRBD1,many
CASTSRGYTF,TGTGCCAGCACCTCAAGGGGCTACACCTTC,TRBJ1-2,TRBV2,NA,NA
CSASRTSEQFF,TGCAGTGCCAGTAGGACTAGCGAGCAGTTCTTC,TRBJ2-1,TRBV20-1,TRBD2,few
CASKPGLAGGIEQFF,TGTGCCAGCAAACCAGGACTAGCGGGAGGTATTGAGCAGTTCTTC,TRBJ2-1,TRBV27,TRBD2,few
CASSRASGGTYEQYF,TGTGCCAGCAGCCGGGCTAGCGGGGGAACCTACGAGCAGTACTTC,TRBJ2-7,TRBV7-6,TRBD2,NA
CASSGDSGNTIYF,TGTGCCAGCAGTGGGGACTCTGGAAACACCATATATTTT,TRBJ1-3,TRBV12-3/TRBV12-4,NA,few
CASSLGAGESYEQYF,TGTGCCAGCAGCTTAGGAGCGGGGGAATCCTACGAGCAGTACTTC,TRBJ2-7,TRBV13,TRBD2,once
CSAGGQLYGYTF,TGCAGCGCGGGAGGACAGCTCTATGGCTACACCTTC,TRBJ1-2,TRBV29-1,NA,NA
CASSPTPPPNTQYF,TGTGCCAGCAGTCCTACCCCCCCGCCGAATACGCAGTATTTT,TRBJ2-3,TRBV28,NA,few
CANLLDLAFF,TGTGCCAACCTGCTAGACTTAGCTTTCTTT,TRBJ1-1,TRBV21-1,NA,NA
CASSARTGGTGELFF,TGTGCCAGCAGCGCAAGGACAGGAGGCACCGGGGAGCTGTTTTTT,TRBJ2-2,TRBV9,TRBD1,few
CASRYTVGELFF,TGTGCCAGCAGGTACACAGTCGGGGAGCTGTTTTTT,TRBJ2-2,TRBV7-9,NA,NA
CASSPDYPSYEQYF,TGTGCCAGCAGCCCGGACTACCCTTCCTACGAGCAGTACTTC,TRBJ2-7,TRBV5-6,NA,few
CASSTSLAGVWNEQFF,TGTGCCAGCAGTACCAGTCTAGCGGGAGTATGGAATGAGCAGTTCTTC,TRBJ2-1,TRBV12-3/TRBV12-4,TRBD2,few
CASSFPGAKNIQYF,TGTGCCAGCAGTTTCCCTGGAGCCAAAAACATTCAGTACTTC,TRBJ2-4,TRBV12-3/TRBV12-4,NA,many
CASSREWAYQETQYF,TGTGCCAGCAGTCGGGAGTGGGCGTACCAAGAGACCCAGTACTTC,TRBJ2-5,TRBV7-6,NA,NA
CASSLAGTGTNEKLFF,TGTGCCAGCAGCTTAGCGGGGACGGGAACTAATGAAAAACTGTTTTTT,TRBJ1-4,TRBV7-2,NA,few
CASSPTSGRGDEQFF,TGTGCCAGCAGCCCAACTAGCGGGAGGGGGGATGAGCAGTTCTTC,TRBJ2-1,TRBV7-9,TRBD2,few
CATSRPNRGEAFF,TGTGCCACCAGCAGACCAAACAGGGGGGAAGCTTTCTTT,TRBJ1-1,TRBV15,TRBD1,few
CASSWWTGGTEAFF,TGTGCCAGCAGCTGGTGGACAGGCGGAACTGAAGCTTTCTTT,TRBJ1-1,TRBV7-8,TRBD1,few
CATRITGDTEAFF,TGTGCCACCAGAATAACAGGGGACACTGAAGCTTTCTTT,TRBJ1-1,TRBV15,TRBD1,NA
CASSYGGSYGYTF,TGTGCCAGCAGTTACGGTGGATCCTATGGCTACACCTTC,TRBJ1-2,TRBV6-2/TRBV6-3,NA,many
CASSLEDRREQFF,TGCGCCAGCAGCTTGGAAGACAGGCGTGAGCAGTTCTTC,TRBJ2-1,TRBV5-1,NA,many
CSAGRREGRNEQFF,TGCAGTGCCGGGAGGCGGGAGGGCCGCAATGAGCAGTTCTTC,TRBJ2-1,TRBV20-1,TRBD2,few
CASSPGTGEETQYF,TGTGCCAGCAGCCCCGGGACAGGGGAAGAGACCCAGTACTTC,TRBJ2-5,TRBV11-2,TRBD1,many
CASSSRLQFTAFF,TGTGCCAGTAGTTCCAGGTTACAGTTCACAGCTTTCTTT,TRBJ1-1,TRBV19,NA,many
CATSDFRGDEQFF,TGTGCCACCAGTGATTTCAGGGGCGATGAGCAGTTCTTC,TRBJ2-1,TRBV24-1,NA,NA
CASSQDQGQLETQYF,TGCGCCAGCAGCCAAGATCAGGGACAGCTAGAGACCCAGTACTTC,TRBJ2-5,TRBV4-1,TRBD1,few
CASSQINQPQHF,TGTGCCTCCAGCCAAATTAATCAGCCCCAGCATTTT,TRBJ1-5,TRBV15,NA,NA
CASSSLAGEVTGELFF,TGTGCCAGCAGCTCATTAGCGGGAGAGGTGACCGGGGAGCTGTTTTTT,TRBJ2-2,TRBV7-6,TRBD2,few
CSAKDGSSYEQYF,TGCAGCGCTAAGGACGGAAGCTCCTACGAGCAGTACTTC,TRBJ2-7,TRBV29-1,NA,NA
CASSITGTGVYEQYF,TGTGCCAGCAGTATTACCGGGACAGGGGTTTACGAGCAGTACTTC,TRBJ2-7,TRBV5-6,TRBD1,few
CASSLGRPADEQFF,TGCGCCAGCAGCTTGGGCCGGCCGGCGGATGAGCAGTTCTTC,TRBJ2-1,TRBV5-1,NA,NA
CASGLAPYEQYF,TGTGCTAGTGGTTTGGCCCCGTACGAGCAGTACTTC,TRBJ2-7,TRBV12-5,NA,few
CAISPDRDRYGYTF,TGTGCCATCAGCCCCGACAGGGATCGGTATGGCTACACCTTC,TRBJ1-2,TRBV10-3,TRBD1,many
CSAQRGAGPSWETQYF,TGCAGTGCACAACGGGGGGCTGGGCCCAGTTGGGAGACCCAGTACTTC,TRBJ2-5,TRBV20-1,NA,few
CASSRSGGQAETQYF,TGTGCCAGCAGCCGATCCGGAGGGCAGGCAGAGACCCAGTACTTC,TRBJ2-5,TRBV6-1,NA,few
CASSLVIGETQYF,TGTGCCAGCAGCTTGGTCATAGGGGAGACCCAGTACTTC,TRBJ2-5,TRBV5-4,NA,NA
CSARPRPEQFF,TGCAGTGCTAGACCCAGGCCTGAGCAGTTCTTC,TRBJ2-1,TRBV20-1,NA,NA
CASSSRTSGADEQFF,TGTGCCAGCAGCTCTCGGACTAGCGGGGCGGATGAGCAGTTCTTC,TRBJ2-1,TRBV5-4,TRBD2,NA
CASSLIRTGNTEAFF,TGTGCCAGCAGCTTAATCCGGACAGGGAACACTGAAGCTTTCTTT,TRBJ1-1,TRBV11-2,TRBD1,many
CASSLSPTGGPTDTQYF,TGTGCCAGCAGTTTATCACCGACGGGAGGTCCCACAGATACGCAGTATTTT,TRBJ2-3,TRBV27,TRBD2,NA
CASSLDRAYEQYF,TGTGCCAGCAGCTTGGACAGAGCCTACGAGCAGTACTTC,TRBJ2-7,TRBV7-2,NA,many
CAWSSDSYTEAFF,TGTGCCTGGAGTAGCGACAGTTACACTGAAGCTTTCTTT,TRBJ1-1,TRBV30,NA,many